Listed below are T cell receptor delta chains from one sample, sequenced in a study of Vδ1+ human thymocytes. TCRdb re-called clones from the multiplex PCR reads using CATT. The sample records tens of thousands of delta-chain clones, approximately 15% being singletons. Sequenced material: Vdelta1+ gamma-delta thymocytes from the thymus. These TCRs come from a boy in the first two years of life who had congenital heart surgery. Both conserved end residues are part of each CDR3. D genes are given only for firm matches. Size tells how often a clone was seen (once, few, many) or the class of an expanded clone, and some rows leave it out.

j_call	clone_size	d_call	v_call	cdr3_length	cdr3_aa	cdr3_nt
TRDJ1	few	NA	TRDV1	18	CALGELDRIRDNTDKLIF	TGTGCTCTTGGGGAACTAGACCGGATCCGGGATAACACCGATAAACTCATCTTT
TRDJ1	few	TRDD3	TRDV1	22	CALGELSKLFGLPTSGGYGLIF	TGTGCTCTTGGGGAACTTTCCAAACTATTTGGCCTTCCTACTTCTGGGGGATACGGACTCATCTTT
TRDJ1	NA	NA	TRDV1	16	CALGEPRPAVTDKLIF	TGTGCTCTTGGGGAACCCCGCCCCGCCGTTACCGATAAACTCATCTTC
TRDJ1	NA	NA	TRDV1	20	CALGESPGADWDRYTDKLIF	TGTGCTCTTGGGGAATCACCCGGCGCCGACTGGGACCGGTACACCGATAAACTCATCTTT
TRDJ1	NA	TRDD3	TRDV1	17	CALGECSGDTTTDKLIF	TGTGCTCTTGGGGAATGTTCGGGGGATACTACTACCGATAAACTCATCTTT
TRDJ1	few	TRDD3	TRDV1	19	CALALFLPTGGFSDDKLIF	TGTGCTCTTGCGCTCTTCCTACCTACTGGGGGATTTTCGGATGATAAACTCATCTTT
TRDJ1	few	TRDD3	TRDV1	22	CALGELTLLRLLGDTSRGKLIF	TGTGCTCTTGGGGAACTTACCCTCCTACGTTTACTGGGGGATACCTCAAGAGGCAAACTCATCTTT
TRDJ1	NA	NA	TRDV2	18	CACDTKMGGLGRPDKLIF	TGTGCCTGTGACACTAAAATGGGCGGGCTGGGGAGACCCGATAAACTCATCTTT
TRDJ1	NA	TRDD3	TRDV1	17	CALGAYATGGYTDKLIF	TGTGCTCTTGGGGCCTACGCTACTGGGGGATACACCGATAAACTCATCTTT
TRDJ1	NA	TRDD3	TRDV1	22	CALGELGPSSVYWGTNTDKLIF	TGTGCTCTTGGGGAACTAGGACCTTCCTCTGTTTACTGGGGGACTAACACCGATAAACTCATCTTT
TRDJ1	NA	TRDD2	TRDV1	20	CALGGSTFLRRWPYTDKLIF	TGTGCTCTTGGGGGCTCTACCTTCCTACGTAGGTGGCCCTACACCGATAAACTCATCTTT
TRDJ1	few	NA	TRDV1	18	CALGEARGPYPYTDKLIF	TGTGCTCTTGGGGAAGCGAGGGGACCATACCCGTACACCGATAAACTCATCTTT
TRDJ1	NA	TRDD2	TRDV1	24	CALGDPSYVGLGVSDFPYTDKLIF	TGTGCTCTTGGGGACCCTTCCTACGTGGGTCTGGGGGTCTCCGACTTCCCATACACCGATAAACTCATCTTT
TRDJ1	many	TRDD2	TRDV2	19	CACDSVGPSSYCAGNQLIF	TGTGCCTGTGATTCCGTCGGGCCTTCCTCATATTGTGCTGGGAATCAACTCATCTTT
TRDJ1	few	NA	TRDV1	21	CALGERSPPPTEGGYTDKLIF	TGTGCTCTTGGGGAACGATCCCCTCCTCCGACCGAGGGGGGTTACACCGATAAACTCATCTTT
TRDJ1	few	TRDD3	TRDV1	23	CALGDPFPFSQYWGIRDTDKLIF	TGTGCTCTTGGGGATCCTTTCCCCTTCTCCCAGTACTGGGGGATACGCGACACCGATAAACTCATCTTT
TRDJ1	few	NA	TRDV1	15	CALGEPFPHTDKLIF	TGTGCTCTTGGGGAACCTTTCCCCCACACCGATAAACTCATCTTT
TRDJ1	few	NA	TRDV1	13	CALSWGPSNKLIF	TGTGCTCTTTCCTGGGGACCCTCGAATAAACTCATCTTT
TRDJ1	NA	TRDD2	TRDV1	15	CALGDPSLPTDKLIF	TGTGCTCTTGGGGACCCTTCCTTACCCACCGATAAACTCATCTTT
TRDJ1	few	NA	TRDV1	19	CALGEPRSALEDYTDKLIF	TGTGCTCTTGGGGAGCCCCGCTCTGCCCTTGAGGATTACACCGACAAACTCATCTTT
TRDJ1	few	TRDD3	TRDV2	18	CACGTDPHAGGYTDKLIF	TGTGCCTGTGGCACCGATCCCCACGCCGGGGGATACACCGATAAACTCATCTTT
TRDJ1	NA	NA	TRDV1	13	CALGELAYSALIF	TGTGCTCTTGGGGAACTAGCCTACTCAGCACTCATCTTT
TRDJ1	few	NA	TRDV1	25	CALGERRMDFTGSWRVLRYTDKLIF	TGTGCTCTTGGGGAACGAAGAATGGATTTTACGGGTTCCTGGCGAGTGTTACGGTACACCGATAAACTCATCTTT
TRDJ1	NA	TRDD3	TRDV1	24	CALGEAEGYPLSLGFLGKPDKLIF	TGTGCTCTTGGGGAAGCGGAGGGCTACCCCCTGTCACTGGGGTTCCTCGGGAAACCCGATAAACTCATCTTT
TRDJ1	NA	TRDD3	TRDV1	20	CALGETEERCVGGLEGKLIF	TGTGCTCTTGGGGAAACGGAGGAGAGGTGTGTTGGGGGATTAGAGGGTAAACTCATCTTT
TRDJ1	NA	TRDD3	TRDV1	21	CALGERQSYWGPKSDTDKLIF	TGTGCTCTTGGGGAACGTCAGTCTTACTGGGGACCGAAATCCGACACCGATAAACTCATCTTT
TRDJ1	few	TRDD3	TRDV1	19	CALGELSGSVLGDTDKLIF	TGTGCTCTTGGGGAACTAAGTGGCTCAGTACTGGGGGACACCGATAAACTCATCTTT
TRDJ1	few	TRDD3	TRDV1	22	CALGDRDILRGLGYSYTDKLIF	TGTGCTCTTGGGGACAGGGATATATTACGTGGACTGGGGTATTCGTACACCGATAAACTCATCTTT
TRDJ1	many	NA	TRAV29/DV5	15	CAASALEATSDKLIF	TGTGCAGCAAGCGCGTTAGAAGCCACTTCCGATAAACTCATCTTT
TRDJ1	few	NA	TRDV1	18	CALGERIGGRRRADKLIF	TGTGCTCTTGGGGAACGGATCGGGGGGAGACGAAGGGCCGATAAACTCATCTTT
TRDJ1	NA	TRDD3	TRDV1	23	CALGPKNGSYLTGGFQYTDKLIF	TGTGCTCTTGGGCCAAAGAACGGTTCCTACCTTACTGGGGGATTCCAGTACACCGATAAACTCATCTTT
TRDJ1	NA	TRDD3	TRDV1	15	CALAWCWGNTDKLIF	TGTGCTCTTGCGTGGTGCTGGGGGAACACCGATAAACTCATCTTT
TRDJ1	NA	TRDD3	TRDV1	19	CALGENRGGDNPYTDKLIF	TGTGCTCTTGGGGAAAACCGAGGGGGGGATAATCCGTACACCGATAAACTCATCTTT
TRDJ1	NA	TRDD2	TRDV1	25	CALGEPRPSYQLTGLDDPGTDKLIF	TGTGCTCTTGGGGAACCCCGGCCTTCCTACCAACTTACTGGGTTGGACGACCCGGGCACCGATAAACTCATCTTT
TRDJ1	NA	NA	TRDV1	23	CALGDDTFLRRGRGIQNTDKLIF	TGTGCTCTTGGGGATGACACTTTCCTACGGAGAGGGAGAGGGATACAAAACACCGATAAACTCATCTTT
TRDJ1	few	TRDD3	TRDV1	20	CALGENALSLGDEYTDKLIF	TGTGCTCTTGGGGAAAACGCCCTATCCTTGGGGGACGAGTACACCGATAAACTCATCTTT
TRDJ1	NA	NA	TRDV1	22	CALGVYTLDWLRTRRGSDKLIF	TGTGCTCTTGGGGTTTATACCCTTGACTGGCTTAGGACCCGCCGGGGGAGCGATAAACTCATCTTT
TRDJ1	few	TRDD3	TRDV1	14	CALGETGGTDKLIF	TGTGCTCTTGGGGAAACTGGGGGGACCGATAAACTCATCTTT
TRDJ1	few	NA	TRDV1	15	CALGGPFRSTDKLTF	TGTGCTCTTGGGGGGCCCTTCCGTAGTACCGATAAACTCACCTTT
TRDJ1	few	TRDD3	TRDV1	22	CALGNVGLSVLGVPRYTDKLIF	TGTGCTCTTGGGAACGTAGGGCTATCCGTACTGGGGGTGCCCAGGTACACCGATAAACTCATCTTT
TRDJ1	NA	NA	TRDV1	15	CALGEYAVLADKLIF	TGTGCTCTTGGGGAATATGCAGTACTAGCGGATAAACTCATCTTT
TRDJ1	NA	NA	TRDV1	19	CALGERAFLRLGDTDKLIF	TGTGCTCTTGGGGAGAGAGCCTTCCTACGACTGGGGGACACCGATAAACTCATCTTT
TRDJ1	many	NA	TRDV2	15	CACDIRRGNTDKLIF	TGTGCCTGTGACATACGGAGAGGGAACACCGATAAACTCATCTTT
TRDJ1	NA	TRDD3	TRDV1	22	CALGELTPTTKGYWGIPDKLIF	TGTGCTCTTGGGGAACTGACCCCCACTACGAAGGGGTACTGGGGGATACCCGATAAACTCATCTTT
TRDJ1	NA	TRDD3	TRDV1	20	CALGDADTRVLGDYAAKLIF	TGTGCTCTTGGGGATGCCGATACTAGGGTACTGGGGGATTATGCAGCTAAACTCATCTTT
TRDJ1	NA	TRDD3	TRDV1	20	CALGETSTPVWGTHTDKLIF	TGTGCTCTTGGGGAAACCTCGACGCCTGTCTGGGGGACCCACACCGATAAACTCATCTTT
TRDJ1	few	NA	TRDV1	21	CALGELTSYHGGDPYTDKLIF	TGTGCTCTTGGGGAACTGACCTCCTACCATGGAGGGGACCCGTACACCGATAAACTCATCTTT
TRDJ1	NA	TRDD2	TRDV3	16	CAHLEGSYAEFDKLIF	TGTGCCCATTTGGAAGGTTCCTACGCGGAGTTCGATAAACTCATCTTT
TRDJ1	few	TRDD3	TRDV1	18	CALGFSNWGSIYTDKLIF	TGTGCTCTTGGGTTTTCCAACTGGGGGTCCATCTACACCGATAAACTCATCTTT
TRDJ1	few	TRDD3	TRDV1	17	CALGERSGGLNTDKLIF	TGTGCTCTTGGGGAACGTTCTGGGGGATTGAACACCGATAAACTCATCTTT
TRDJ1	NA	NA	TRDV1	22	CALGEGLFLRSTGGLYTDKLIF	TGTGCTCTTGGGGAAGGTCTTTTCCTACGGTCGACTGGGGGTCTGTACACCGATAAACTCATCTTT
TRDJ1	few	NA	TRDV1	12	CALGELGNRLIF	TGTGCTCTTGGGGAACTAGGCAATAGGCTCATCTTT
TRDJ1	few	TRDD3	TRDV2	15	CACDRLGVDTDKLIF	TGTGCCTGTGACAGACTGGGGGTCGACACCGATAAACTCATCTTT
TRDJ1	NA	TRDD3	TRDV1	21	CALGELYTVLGDTVRADKLIF	TGTGCTCTTGGGGAACTGTACACCGTGCTGGGGGATACTGTGAGGGCCGATAAACTCATCTTT
TRDJ1	NA	TRDD3	TRDV1	21	CALGEYGFHKHWGSYTDKLIF	TGTGCTCTTGGGGAATACGGCTTCCACAAACACTGGGGGTCCTACACCGATAAACTCATCTTT
TRDJ1	few	TRDD3	TRDV1	23	CALGELGKYWGISTPAYTDKLIF	TGTGCTCTTGGGGAACTAGGCAAGTACTGGGGGATATCCACCCCCGCGTACACCGATAAACTCATCTTT
TRDJ1	NA	TRDD3	TRDV1	18	CALGELIPRGYYTDKLIF	TGTGCTCTTGGGGAACTAATCCCCCGGGGATATTACACCGATAAACTCATCTTT
TRDJ1	NA	TRDD2	TRDV2	19	CACDTSYDGTPRRGTELIF	TGTGCCTGTGACACTTCCTACGATGGAACCCCCAGGCGTGGTACGGAACTCATCTTT
TRDJ1	few	TRDD3	TRDV1	21	CALGEPRALPLGDTPTDKLIF	TGTGCTCTTGGGGAACCCCGGGCCCTTCCACTGGGGGATACGCCTACCGATAAACTCATCTTT
TRDJ1	NA	TRDD3	TRDV1	19	CALGELPLLGDNATDKLIF	TGTGCTCTTGGGGAACTCCCGTTACTGGGGGATAATGCCACCGATAAACTCATCTTT